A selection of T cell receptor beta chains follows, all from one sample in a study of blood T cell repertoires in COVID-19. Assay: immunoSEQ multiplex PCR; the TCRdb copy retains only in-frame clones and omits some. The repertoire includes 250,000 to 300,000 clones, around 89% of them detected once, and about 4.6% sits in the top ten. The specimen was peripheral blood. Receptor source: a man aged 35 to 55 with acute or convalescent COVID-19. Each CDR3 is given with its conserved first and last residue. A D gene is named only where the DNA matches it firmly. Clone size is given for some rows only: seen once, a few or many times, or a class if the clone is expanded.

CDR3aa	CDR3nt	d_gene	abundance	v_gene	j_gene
CASSLEETYEQYF	TGTGCCAGCAGCTTGGAGGAGACCTACGAGCAGTACTTC	NA	NA	TRBV5-4	TRBJ2-7
CASRRLAGVDEQFF	TGTGCCAGCAGGCGACTAGCGGGGGTTGATGAGCAGTTCTTC	TRBD2	NA	TRBV7-2	TRBJ2-1
CASSPNRGGATGYTF	TGTGCCAGCTCACCAAACCGTGGGGGGGCGACTGGCTACACCTTC	NA	NA	TRBV18	TRBJ1-2
CASSQFGQAQKLFF	TGTGCCAGCAGCCAATTTGGGCAGGCCCAAAAACTGTTTTTT	NA	NA	TRBV14	TRBJ1-4
CASSRRWSGGNTEAFF	TGTGCCAGCAGCCGCAGATGGTCAGGGGGGAACACTGAAGCTTTCTTT	TRBD1	NA	TRBV14	TRBJ1-1
CASSLQGGTNYGYTF	TGTGCCAGCAGTCTACAAGGGGGAACTAACTATGGCTACACCTTC	NA	once	TRBV6-5	TRBJ1-2
CASKGGGGAGELFF	TGTGCCAGTAAAGGCGGGGGCGGTGCCGGGGAGCTGTTTTTT	NA	NA	TRBV19	TRBJ2-2
CASGLFRPGTQYF	TGTGCTAGTGGCCTCTTCCGCCCCGGTACGCAGTATTTT	NA	NA	TRBV12-5	TRBJ2-3
CASSEPRDTGELFF	TGCGCCAGCAGTGAGCCGCGGGACACCGGGGAGCTGTTTTTT	NA	NA	TRBV10-1	TRBJ2-2
CASSLRQGAGEKLFF	TGTGCCAGCAGTTTACGGCAGGGGGCGGGTGAAAAACTGTTTTTT	TRBD1	NA	TRBV28	TRBJ1-4
CASRRWTSGSSTDTQYF	TGTGCCAGCAGAAGGTGGACTAGCGGTTCTAGCACAGATACGCAGTATTTT	TRBD2	NA	TRBV2	TRBJ2-3
CASSSDDRANLLVYGYTF	TGTGCCAGCAGTTCCGACGACAGGGCTAATCTCCTTGTCTATGGCTACACCTTC	TRBD1	NA	TRBV6-2/TRBV6-3	TRBJ1-2
CASSNSFSYEQYF	TGTGCCAGTAGTAACAGTTTCTCCTACGAGCAGTACTTC	NA	NA	TRBV19	TRBJ2-7
CASSIIGAANTGELFF	TGTGCCAGTAGTATAATTGGGGCTGCGAACACCGGGGAGCTGTTTTTT	NA	NA	TRBV19	TRBJ2-2
CASRTTGPYNEQFF	TGCGCCAGCCGAACCACAGGGCCCTACAATGAGCAGTTCTTC	NA	NA	TRBV5-1	TRBJ2-1
CASSEGTGIYNEQFF	TGCGCCAGCAGTGAAGGGACAGGGATTTACAATGAGCAGTTCTTC	TRBD1	NA	TRBV10-1	TRBJ2-1
CASSAGVHTQYF	TGTGCCAGCTCGGCGGGGGTCCATACGCAGTATTTT	TRBD2	NA	TRBV3-1/TRBV3-2	TRBJ2-3
CASSPINSMNTEAFF	TGTGCCAGCTCACCCATTAACAGCATGAACACTGAAGCTTTCTTT	NA	NA	TRBV18	TRBJ1-1
CASSSIDRVAQYF	TGTGCCAGCAGTTCGATTGACAGGGTAGCGCAGTATTTT	TRBD1	NA	TRBV6-2/TRBV6-3	TRBJ2-3
CASSSRDNPGENTEAFF	TGCGCCAGCAGCTCGCGGGATAATCCTGGGGAGAACACTGAAGCTTTCTTT	NA	NA	TRBV5-1	TRBJ1-1
CAWSVKAGNTEAFF	TGTGCCTGGAGTGTAAAGGCAGGGAACACTGAAGCTTTCTTT	NA	once	TRBV30	TRBJ1-1
CASSPGQGEYGYTF	TGTGCCAGCAGCCCCGGACAGGGCGAGTATGGCTACACCTTC	TRBD1	NA	TRBV9	TRBJ1-2